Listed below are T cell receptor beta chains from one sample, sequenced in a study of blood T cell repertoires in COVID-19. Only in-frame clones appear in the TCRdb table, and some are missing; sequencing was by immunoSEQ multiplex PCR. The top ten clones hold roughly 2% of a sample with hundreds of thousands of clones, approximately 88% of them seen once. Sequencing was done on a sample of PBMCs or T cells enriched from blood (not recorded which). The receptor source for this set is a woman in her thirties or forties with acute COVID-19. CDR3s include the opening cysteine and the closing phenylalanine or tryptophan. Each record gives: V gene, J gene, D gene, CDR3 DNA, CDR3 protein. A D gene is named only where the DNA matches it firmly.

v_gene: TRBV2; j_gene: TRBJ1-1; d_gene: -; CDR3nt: TGTGCCAGCAGTGAACGAGGGCTTCAGAACACTGAAGCTTTCTTT; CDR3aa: CASSERGLQNTEAFF
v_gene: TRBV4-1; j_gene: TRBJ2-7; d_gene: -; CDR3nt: TGCGCCAGCAGCCAAGATCAGGGGCCCCCCTACGAGCAGTACTTC; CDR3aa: CASSQDQGPPYEQYF
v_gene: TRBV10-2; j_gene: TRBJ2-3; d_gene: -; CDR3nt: TGCGCCAGCCGGGGTACAGATACGCAGTATTTT; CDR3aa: CASRGTDTQYF
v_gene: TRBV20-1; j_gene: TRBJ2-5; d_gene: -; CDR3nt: TGCAGTGCTAGTACTTACCATGGCAGGGTAAGGGAGACCCAGTACTTC; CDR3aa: CSASTYHGRVRETQYF
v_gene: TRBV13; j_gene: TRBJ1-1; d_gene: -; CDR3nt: TGTGCCAGCAGCTTCGGGTTGGACACTGAAGCTTTCTTT; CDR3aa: CASSFGLDTEAFF
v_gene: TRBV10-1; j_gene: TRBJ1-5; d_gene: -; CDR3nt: TGCGCCAGCAGTGAGGAGGAGGCCAGGAGCAATCAGCCCCAGCATTTT; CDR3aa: CASSEEEARSNQPQHF
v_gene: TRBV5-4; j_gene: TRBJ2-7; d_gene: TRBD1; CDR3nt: TGTGCCAGCAGCTTGGCTCCAGGGGGCCGCTACGAGCAGTACTTC; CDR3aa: CASSLAPGGRYEQYF
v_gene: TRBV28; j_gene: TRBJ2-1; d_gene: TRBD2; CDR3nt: TGTGCCAGCAGTCCCGCTAGCGGGGTTTACAATGAGCAGTTCTTC; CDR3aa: CASSPASGVYNEQFF
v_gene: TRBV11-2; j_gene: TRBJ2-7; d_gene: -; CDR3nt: TGTGCCAGCAGCTCTACCCCCCAGGGGGGCTACGAGCAGTACTTC; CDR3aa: CASSSTPQGGYEQYF
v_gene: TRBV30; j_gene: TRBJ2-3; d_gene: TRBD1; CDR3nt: TGTGCCTGGAGACGGGACAGGGGGCGGACAGATACGCAGTATTTT; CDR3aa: CAWRRDRGRTDTQYF
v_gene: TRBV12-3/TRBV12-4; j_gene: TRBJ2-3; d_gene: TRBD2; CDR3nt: TGTGCCAGCATACACGGGGGGGCAGATACGCAGTATTTT; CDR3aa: CASIHGGADTQYF
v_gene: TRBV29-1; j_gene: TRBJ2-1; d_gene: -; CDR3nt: TGCAGCGTTGAATGGGGAGATGAGCAGTTCTTC; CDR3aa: CSVEWGDEQFF
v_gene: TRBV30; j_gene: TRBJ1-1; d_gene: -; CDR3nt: TGTGCCTGGAGTTGGAGGGAGCGGGGTGAAGCTTTCTTT; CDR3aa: CAWSWRERGEAFF
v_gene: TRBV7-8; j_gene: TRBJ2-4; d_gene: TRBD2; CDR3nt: TGTGCCAGCAGCTTCTCACTAGCGGGGATGAACATTCAGTACTTC; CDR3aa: CASSFSLAGMNIQYF
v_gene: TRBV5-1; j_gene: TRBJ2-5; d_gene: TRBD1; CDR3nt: TGCGCCAGCAGCTTGCGACAGGGAGAGACCCAGTACTTC; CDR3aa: CASSLRQGETQYF
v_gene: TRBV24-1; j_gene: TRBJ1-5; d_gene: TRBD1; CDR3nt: TGTGCCACCAGTGAACGGGACAGGGGCGATCAGCCCCAGCATTTT; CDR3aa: CATSERDRGDQPQHF
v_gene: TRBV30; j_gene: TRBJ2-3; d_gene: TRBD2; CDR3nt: TGTGCCTGGAATCCTAGCGGGGGGCCGGATACGCAGTATTTT; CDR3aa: CAWNPSGGPDTQYF
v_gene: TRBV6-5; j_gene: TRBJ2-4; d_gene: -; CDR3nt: TGTGCCAGCAGTCCAGTGGGGCTTGGCAAAAACATTCAGTACTTC; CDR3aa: CASSPVGLGKNIQYF
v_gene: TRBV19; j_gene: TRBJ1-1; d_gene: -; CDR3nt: TGTGCCAGTAGTTTCTCAGGGGACACTGAAGCTTTCTTT; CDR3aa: CASSFSGDTEAFF
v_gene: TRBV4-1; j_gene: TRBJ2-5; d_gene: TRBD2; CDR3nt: TGCGCCAGCAGCCAAGCCACCGCGGGGGGGAGGGAGACCCAGTACTTC; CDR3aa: CASSQATAGGRETQYF
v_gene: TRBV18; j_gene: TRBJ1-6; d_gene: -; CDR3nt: TGTGCCAGCTCACTGCGGGAGGCTTCCTATAATTCACCCCTCCACTTT; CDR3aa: CASSLREASYNSPLHF
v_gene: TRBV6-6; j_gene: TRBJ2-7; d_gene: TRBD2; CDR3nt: TGTGCCAGCAGTTATTCCGCAGCGGGGGGCTACGAGCAGTACTTC; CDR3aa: CASSYSAAGGYEQYF
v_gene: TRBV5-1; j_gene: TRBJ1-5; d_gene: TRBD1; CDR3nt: TGCGCCAGCAGCTTAGGGGGCGATCAGCCCCAGCATTTT; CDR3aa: CASSLGGDQPQHF